Listed below are T cell receptor beta chains from one sample, sequenced in a study of blood T cells in healthy people across ages. TCRdb re-derived calls from the 5' RACE reads in MiXCR, one entry per CDR3 protein. Among approximately 780,000 distinct CDR3 sequences, 25% to 30% were seen once, and the ten largest hold around 3%. The same specimen was also included in a second study, on T cells of mothers and their children.

Sequenced input: blood. The receptor set was obtained from a boy between 10 and 17 years old in good health. CDR3s include the opening cysteine and the closing phenylalanine or tryptophan. The D gene is left open where the match is weak. Clone size appears in some rows only: once, few, many, or a class for an expanded clone.

V gene	D gene	clone size	J gene	CDR3 DNA	CDR3 protein
TRBV29-1	TRBD1	NA	TRBJ1-2	TGCAGCGTGGGGGACAGGGAGTATGGCTACACCTTC	CSVGDREYGYTF
TRBV29-1	NA	NA	TRBJ2-1	TGCAGCGCCAAACAGGGGACTCGGTACAATGAGCAGTTCTTC	CSAKQGTRYNEQFF
TRBV5-1	NA	NA	TRBJ2-3	TGCGCCAGCAGCCAGCTGAGAACAGATACGCAGTATTTT	CASSQLRTDTQYF
TRBV10-3	NA	NA	TRBJ1-1	TGTGCCATCACGCGGGGAGGGAACACTGAAGCTTTCTTT	CAITRGGNTEAFF
TRBV9	NA	NA	TRBJ1-1	TGTGCCAGCAGCGTAGCATCTAACACTGAAGCTTTCTTT	CASSVASNTEAFF
TRBV10-3	NA	NA	TRBJ2-2	TGTGCCATCATAAGGGAAGGGGAGAACACCGGGGAGCTGTTTTTT	CAIIREGENTGELFF
TRBV7-3	TRBD1	many	TRBJ1-1	TGTGCCAGCAGCATAACAGGGGGCAACACTGAAGCTTTCTTT	CASSITGGNTEAFF
TRBV5-1	TRBD1	NA	TRBJ1-2	TGCGCCAGCAGCGAGACAGGGGCCCCCTGTGGCTACACCTTC	CASSETGAPCGYTF
TRBV5-1	NA	many	TRBJ1-4	TGCGCCAGCAGCTCCGGGGCGGTTCGGGAAAAACTGTTTTTT	CASSSGAVREKLFF
TRBV27	NA	few	TRBJ2-7	TGTGCCAGCAGTCCTCGGACCGACGAGCAGTACTTC	CASSPRTDEQYF
TRBV6-2/TRBV6-3	NA	NA	TRBJ2-5	TGTGCCAGCAGTTACGGACTACCTGTTATGAGGGAGCAGTACTTC	CASSYGLPVMREQYF
TRBV10-2	NA	NA	TRBJ1-5	TGCGCCAGCAGTGTTGATAGCAATCAGCCCCAGCATTTT	CASSVDSNQPQHF
TRBV28	TRBD2	NA	TRBJ2-5	TGTGCCAGCAGTTTCCCCCTAGCGGGGGGGCCAGAGACCCAGTACTTC	CASSFPLAGGPETQYF
TRBV20-1	TRBD1	NA	TRBJ1-2	TGCAGTGCTGGGGACCTCGGACAGGAGGCGAGGGGCTACACCTTC	CSAGDLGQEARGYTF
TRBV5-1	NA	few	TRBJ2-7	TGCGCCAGCAGCTTGACCGCCACCAACGACGAGCAGTACTTC	CASSLTATNDEQYF
TRBV7-2	TRBD2	many	TRBJ2-5	TGTGCCAGCAGCACCCTAGCGGGGGGGCGGGAGACCCAGTACTTC	CASSTLAGGRETQYF
TRBV7-7	NA	NA	TRBJ2-4	TGTGCTAGCAGCTTGGGCCTAGACGGCATTCAGTACTTC	CASSLGLDGIQYF
TRBV10-2	NA	NA	TRBJ2-1	TGCGCCAGCAGTGAAATCTCTCGGCAGAGCTCCTACAATGAGCAGTTCTTC	CASSEISRQSSYNEQFF
TRBV27	TRBD2	NA	TRBJ2-5	TGTGCCAGCAGTCGACTAGCGATACGTCAAGAGACCCAGTACTTC	CASSRLAIRQETQYF
TRBV29-1	NA	many	TRBJ1-2	TGCAGCGTTGAAGATGGGACCTATGGCTACACCTTC	CSVEDGTYGYTF
TRBV9	NA	NA	TRBJ2-1	TGTGCCAGCACCACCCGGGGCGACTCCTACAATGAGCAGTTCTTC	CASTTRGDSYNEQFF
TRBV21-1	NA	few	TRBJ2-7	TGTGCCAGCAGCAAACAGACCGTTCTTAACGAGCAGTACTTC	CASSKQTVLNEQYF
TRBV29-1	TRBD1	NA	TRBJ1-1	TGCAGCGTTGAAGACTTGGGACAGGGGAAGACTGAAGCTTTCTTT	CSVEDLGQGKTEAFF
TRBV2	TRBD1	few	TRBJ2-6	TGTGCCAGCAGACGGGGCCAGGGGGCGATCTCTGGGGCCAACGTCCTGACTTTC	CASRRGQGAISGANVLTF
TRBV5-1	NA	NA	TRBJ2-1	TGCGCCAGCAGCTTGGCCATAGGAAAGTATGAGCAGTTCTTC	CASSLAIGKYEQFF
TRBV7-2	TRBD1	NA	TRBJ1-1	TGTGCCAGCAGCATGGACAGGGGGACTGAAGCTTTCTTT	CASSMDRGTEAFF
TRBV12-3/TRBV12-4	TRBD1	NA	TRBJ1-4	TGTGCCAGCAGTTTTGGGAGGGGACAGATTCCAGAAAAACTGTTTTTT	CASSFGRGQIPEKLFF
TRBV25-1	NA	few	TRBJ2-5	TGTGCCAGCAGTGAACCCCCCTGGGAGACCCAGTACTTC	CASSEPPWETQYF
TRBV20-1	NA	NA	TRBJ2-5	TGCAGTGCTAGCTCGCCTTACCCGGGACAAAGAGAGACCCAGTACTTC	CSASSPYPGQRETQYF
TRBV2	TRBD2	NA	TRBJ2-3	TGTGCCAGCAGTGAAATGCGGGGGGGCACAGATACGCAGTATTTT	CASSEMRGGTDTQYF
TRBV5-1	NA	NA	TRBJ2-1	TGCGCCAGCAGCGAACAGGGACAATGGAACAATGAGCAGTTCTTC	CASSEQGQWNNEQFF
TRBV30	NA	NA	TRBJ1-2	TGTGCGGGGTCAGGATCCTATGGCTACACCTTC	CAGSGSYGYTF
TRBV29-1	NA	NA	TRBJ1-4	TGCAGCGTTGAAGGCGGCGCGGTGGGGAGGGGAAAACTGTTTTTT	CSVEGGAVGRGKLFF
TRBV6-6	NA	few	TRBJ2-5	TGTGCCAGCAGCCTGGGTAATATGGCCCAGTACTTC	CASSLGNMAQYF
TRBV6-6	TRBD1	many	TRBJ2-7	TGTGCCAGCAGTTTGACAGGGGGCTTGTCCTACGAGCAGTACTTC	CASSLTGGLSYEQYF
TRBV10-3	TRBD1	few	TRBJ2-7	TGTGCCATCAGCCTGGACAGGTCTTACCGCAGCTCCTACGAGCAGTACTTC	CAISLDRSYRSSYEQYF
TRBV7-9	TRBD1	NA	TRBJ1-4	TGTGCCAGCAGCTTAGACGGGACAGCAACTAATGAAAAACTGTTTTTT	CASSLDGTATNEKLFF
TRBV12-3/TRBV12-4	TRBD1	once	TRBJ2-5	TGTGCCAGCAGTTCTGTCCCGGGACAGGGGTTGGTAGAGACCCAGTACTTC	CASSSVPGQGLVETQYF
TRBV7-9	TRBD1	NA	TRBJ1-1	TGTGCCAGCAGTTCCGCCGGGACAGGGTACCCCGAAGCTTTCTTT	CASSSAGTGYPEAFF
TRBV5-1	TRBD1	once	TRBJ2-5	TGCGCCAGCAGCCCGACAGACAGGGTGGAAGAGACCCAGTACTTC	CASSPTDRVEETQYF
TRBV20-1	NA	NA	TRBJ1-1	TGCAGTGCTAGGGTTTGGGGAGGGGGTAGTACTGAAGCTTTCTTT	CSARVWGGGSTEAFF
TRBV6-1	NA	few	TRBJ1-5	TGTGCCAGCCGATTCCCGGGCAAGGGGATTCATTGGCCCCAGCATTTT	CASRFPGKGIHWPQHF
TRBV14	NA	NA	TRBJ2-7	TGTGCCAGCAGCCAAGATTCCCACCGGACCTACGAGCAGTACTTC	CASSQDSHRTYEQYF
TRBV5-1	NA	few	TRBJ1-1	TGCGCCAGCAGCTTGTATGGCGCGGTCGGCAACGAAGCTTTCTTT	CASSLYGAVGNEAFF
TRBV20-1	NA	NA	TRBJ2-7	TGCAGTGCTCCCTTAGGGGGGGCAGACGAGCAGTACTTC	CSAPLGGADEQYF
TRBV18	TRBD2	NA	TRBJ2-5	TGTGCCAGCTCACCGGGACTAGCGAATCAAGAGACCCAGTACTTC	CASSPGLANQETQYF
TRBV12-3/TRBV12-4	NA	medium-sized	TRBJ2-5	TGTGCCAGCAGCTTAAGGGAGACCCAGTACTTC	CASSLRETQYF
TRBV3-1	NA	few	TRBJ2-5	TGTGCCAGCAGCCGGCCGGGACTCCAAGAGACCCAGTACTTC	CASSRPGLQETQYF
TRBV7-3	TRBD2	few	TRBJ2-1	TGTGCCAGCAGCCCAGGTGGGGGGGGTATGGAAGAGCAGTTCTTC	CASSPGGGGMEEQFF
TRBV7-9	TRBD2	NA	TRBJ2-5	TGTGCCAGCAGCCTCCAGGGACTAGCTAGAGAGACCCAGTACTTC	CASSLQGLARETQYF
TRBV3-1	NA	few	TRBJ1-6	TGTGCCAGCAGCCTCGGACCACTTGAGTATTCACCCCTCCACTTT	CASSLGPLEYSPLHF
TRBV28	NA	NA	TRBJ2-4	TGTGCCAGCAGTCCCGGACATAACTTAGCCAAAAACATTCAGTACTTC	CASSPGHNLAKNIQYF
TRBV5-5	NA	many	TRBJ2-2	TGTGCCAGCACCAAACCCCCGAACACCGGGGAGCTGTTTTTT	CASTKPPNTGELFF
TRBV7-9	NA	NA	TRBJ2-7	TGTGCCAGCAGCTTAGCACAGGGTCGGACCTACGAGCAGTACTTC	CASSLAQGRTYEQYF